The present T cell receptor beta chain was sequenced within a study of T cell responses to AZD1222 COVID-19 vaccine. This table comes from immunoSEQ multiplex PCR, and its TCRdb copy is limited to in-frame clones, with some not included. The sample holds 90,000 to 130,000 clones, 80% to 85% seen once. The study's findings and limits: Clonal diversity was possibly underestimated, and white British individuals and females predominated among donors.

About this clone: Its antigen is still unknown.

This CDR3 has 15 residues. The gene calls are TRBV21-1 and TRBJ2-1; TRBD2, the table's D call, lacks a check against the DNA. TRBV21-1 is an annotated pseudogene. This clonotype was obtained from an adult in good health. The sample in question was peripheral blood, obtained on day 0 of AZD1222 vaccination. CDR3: CASSTRLAGRNEQFF. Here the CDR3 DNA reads TGTGCCAGCAGCACTAGGCTAGCGGGAAGGAATGAGCAGTTCTTC.